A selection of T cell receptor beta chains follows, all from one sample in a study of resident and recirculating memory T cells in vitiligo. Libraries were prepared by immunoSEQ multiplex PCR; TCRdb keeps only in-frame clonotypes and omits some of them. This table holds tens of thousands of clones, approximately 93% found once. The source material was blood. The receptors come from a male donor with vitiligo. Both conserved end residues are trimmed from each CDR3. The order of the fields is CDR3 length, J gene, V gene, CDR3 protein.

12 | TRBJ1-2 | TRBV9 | ASSVGQGKSGYT
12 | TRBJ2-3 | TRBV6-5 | ASSRQPSTDTQY
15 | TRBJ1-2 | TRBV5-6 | ASSTGQEWFSSSGYT
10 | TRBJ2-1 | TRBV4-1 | ASSQTAGEQF
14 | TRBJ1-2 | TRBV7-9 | ASSSPQGQRTGGYT
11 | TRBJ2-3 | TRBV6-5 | ASIGGWADTQY
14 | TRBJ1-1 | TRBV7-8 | ASSLNRQGRDTEAF
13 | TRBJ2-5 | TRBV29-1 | SVKGALGSKETQY
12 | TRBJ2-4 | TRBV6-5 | ASSRSTGVNIQY
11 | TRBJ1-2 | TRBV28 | ASSPHINYGYT
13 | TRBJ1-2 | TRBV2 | ASSDSGTAYYGYT
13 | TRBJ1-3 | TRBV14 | ASSQEPGSGNTIY
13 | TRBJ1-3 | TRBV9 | ASRLGTGAGNTIY
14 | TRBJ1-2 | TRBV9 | ASSVSSRTSAYGYT
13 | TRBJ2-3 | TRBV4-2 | ASSQDAGGPDTQY
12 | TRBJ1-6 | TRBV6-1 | ASTERYEGSPLH
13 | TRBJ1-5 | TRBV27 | ASSLGTGSNQPQH
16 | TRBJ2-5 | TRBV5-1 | ASSRGLAGGTVQETQY
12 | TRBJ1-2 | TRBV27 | ASSFGQGSYGYT
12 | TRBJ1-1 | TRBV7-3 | ASSSTPGGAEAF
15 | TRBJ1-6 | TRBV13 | ASTVRGGGTGNSPLH
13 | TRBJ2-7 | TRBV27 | ASSSLFRGRYEQY
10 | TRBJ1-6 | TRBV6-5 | ASRTGYSPLH
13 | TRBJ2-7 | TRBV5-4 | ASSLAGGLSYEQY
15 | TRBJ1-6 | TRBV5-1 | ASSWTGADLHNSPLH
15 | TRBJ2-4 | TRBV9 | ASSASGTSGGKDIQY
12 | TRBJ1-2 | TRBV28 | ASSLTGENYGYT
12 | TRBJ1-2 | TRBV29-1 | SVDPGQSQYGYT
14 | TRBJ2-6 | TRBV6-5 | ASSYLPTSGANVLT
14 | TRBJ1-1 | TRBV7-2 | ASSFLIGQGRPEAF
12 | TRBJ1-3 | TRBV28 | ASRVGGSGNTIY